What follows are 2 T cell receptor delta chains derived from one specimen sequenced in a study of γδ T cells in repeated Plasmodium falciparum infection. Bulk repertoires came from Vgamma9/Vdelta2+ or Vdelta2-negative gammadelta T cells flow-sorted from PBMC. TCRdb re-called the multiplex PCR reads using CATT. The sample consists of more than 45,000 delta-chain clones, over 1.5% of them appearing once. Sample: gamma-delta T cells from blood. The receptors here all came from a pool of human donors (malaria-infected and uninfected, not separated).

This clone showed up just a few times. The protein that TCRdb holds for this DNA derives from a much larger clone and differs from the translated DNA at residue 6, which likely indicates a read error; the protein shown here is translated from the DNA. The CDR3 spells CACDTGTSSETQRGILGLIF. In nucleotides, the CDR3 is TGTGCCTGTGACACAGGGACTTCCTCCGAGACCCAACGGGGGATACTAGGCCTCATCTTT. With the J gene uncalled, the V gene is TRDV2; the table's D call of TRDD3 was not tested on the DNA. The length of the CDR3 is 20 residues. The germline V gene has CDR1 GEAIGNYY and CDR2 EKD.

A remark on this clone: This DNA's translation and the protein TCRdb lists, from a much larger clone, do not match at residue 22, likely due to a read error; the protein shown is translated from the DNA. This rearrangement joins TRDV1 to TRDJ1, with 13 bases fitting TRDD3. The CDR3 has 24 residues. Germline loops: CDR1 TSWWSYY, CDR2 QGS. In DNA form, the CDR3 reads TGTGCTCTTGGGAACCGTCCCGTACTTCCAACGTACTGGGGGATACGAGCGGGCACCGATAAACCCATCTTT. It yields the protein CALGNRPVLPTYWGIRAGTDKPIF.